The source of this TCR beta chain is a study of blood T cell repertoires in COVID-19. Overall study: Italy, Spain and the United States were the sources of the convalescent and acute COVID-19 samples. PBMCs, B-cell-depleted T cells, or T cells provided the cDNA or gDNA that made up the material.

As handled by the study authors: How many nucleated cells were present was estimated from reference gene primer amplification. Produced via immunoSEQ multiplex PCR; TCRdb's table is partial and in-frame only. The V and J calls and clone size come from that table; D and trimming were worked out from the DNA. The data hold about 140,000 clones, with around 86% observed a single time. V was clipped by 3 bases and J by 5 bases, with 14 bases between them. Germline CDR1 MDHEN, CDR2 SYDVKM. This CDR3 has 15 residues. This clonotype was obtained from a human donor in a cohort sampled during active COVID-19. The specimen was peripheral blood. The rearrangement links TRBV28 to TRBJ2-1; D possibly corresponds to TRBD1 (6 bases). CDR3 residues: CASSFGQWPNNEQFF. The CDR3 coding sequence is TGTGCCAGCAGTTTTGGACAGTGGCCGAACAATGAGCAGTTCTTC.